Presented here are 3 T cell receptor beta chains from one specimen sequenced in a study of T cells in Graves' hyperthyroidism and ophthalmopathy. Amplified TCR beta CDR3 regions came from RNA transcripts. A first-round RT-PCR of the TCR CDR3 used the HTBI primer set. One entry per CDR3 protein results from TCRdb running MiXCR on the multiplex PCR reads. The table records hundreds of thousands of distinct CDR3 sequences, about 38% of them present only once. The specimen was blood. All receptors come from a man between 18 and 35 years old with Graves' hyperthyroidism.

A remark on this clonotype: A much larger clone lies a single base off, so this may be a read error. The gene calls are TRBV10-3 and TRBJ2-5; 8 bases map to TRBD1. V was pared by 6 bases and J by 3 bases, with 3 bases of the junction left unmatched. CDR3 size: 13 residues. Germline CDR1 ENHRY, CDR2 SYGVKD. The CDR3 region is CAIRPTGEETQYF. Written as DNA, the CDR3 is TGTGCCATCAGGCCGACAGGGGAAGAGACCCAGTACTTC.

The chain links TRBV28 to TRBJ2-7; 7 nucleotides align to TRBD1. CDR3 size: 14 residues. The V gene end was trimmed by 6 bases and the J gene end by 2 bases; junction bases not matched to a gene: 7. CDR1 and CDR2 (germline): MDHEN, SYDVKM. Here the CDR3 reads CASSTTGYPYEQYF. CDR3 in DNA: TGTGCCAGCAGCACGACAGGGTACCCCTACGAGCAGTACTTC.

Points on this clonotype: With a much larger clone just one base away, this may be a read error. J is TRBJ1-3 and V is TRBV29-1; TRBD1 agrees at 7 bases. The CDR3 spans 16 residues. Trimming removed 4 bases from V and 1 base from J; junction bases left unmatched: 10. Looked up from germline, CDR1 is SQVTM and CDR2 is ANQGSEA. The CDR3 DNA is TGCAGCGTTGGTGGTCCAGGGGGAGTATCTGGAAACACCATATATTTT. It codes for CSVGGPGGVSGNTIYF.